This T cell receptor (beta chain) was recovered during a study of control samples from healthy donors and cancer patients. To note about this clone: Different DNA sequences within this sample yield the same CDR3.

Deletions cut 0 bases from V and 4 bases from J, with 5 bases between. Germline assignment: CDR1 SGHRS and CDR2 YFSETQ. This CDR3 contains 13 residues. Method: immunoSEQ multiplex PCR; TCRdb's copy keeps in-frame clones and lacks some. The repertoire holds about 130,000 clones, with 80% to 95% as singletons. Sequencing was done on a sample of blood. The chain employs TRBV5-1 and TRBJ2-1; TRBD1 might be the D (5 bases). This clonotype was sampled from a man in his forties or fifties in good health. The CDR3 sequence: CASSLGQYNEQFF. As DNA, the CDR3 is TGCGCCAGCAGCTTGGGACAGTACAATGAGCAGTTCTTC. Full variable domain (outside the CDR3, taken from reference TRBV5-1 and TRBJ2-1): KAGVTQTPRYLIKTRGQQVTLSCSPISGHRSVSWYQQTPGQGLQFLFEYFSETQRNKGNFPGRFSGRQFSNSRSEMNVSTLELGDSALYLCASSLGQYNEQFFGPGTRLTVL.